The clone carrying this T cell receptor (beta chain) came up once. The assay was immunoSEQ multiplex PCR, and TCRdb's table has in-frame clones only and misses some. Counted here are more than 200,000 clones, 85% to 90% occurring once; the ten biggest clones make up around 4%. The data are from a study of blood T cell repertoires in COVID-19. In the study overall: T cells, B-cell-depleted T cells, or PBMCs supplied cDNA or gDNA.

There are 14 residues in the CDR3. Germline-derived CDR1 and CDR2 are MDHEN and SYDVKM. Between the trimmed V and J ends, which lost 7 bases and 2 bases, there was a span of 14 bases. The clonotype comes from a woman aged 25 to 39 who had recovered from COVID-19. The sequencing input was PBMCs or T cells enriched from blood (not recorded which). The chain joins TRBV28 to TRBJ1-2; the D is unclear. This CDR3 is CASIPLRYNYGYTF. CDR3 coding DNA: TGTGCCAGCATTCCCCTTAGATACAACTATGGCTACACCTTC.